The rows below give T cell receptor beta chains drawn from one sample of a study of tissue T cells after allogeneic stem cell transplantation. Clones were sequenced by immunoSEQ multiplex PCR, and TCRdb holds only the in-frame ones, with some missing. The data hold roughly 25,000 clones, with roughly 80% observed a single time. Sequencing was performed on tissue from the ileum, taken at autopsy. The receptors stem from a female donor at least 60 years old with lung cancer. Each CDR3 is given with its conserved first and last residue. D genes are given only for firm matches. Some rows have no size entry. The others give once, few or many, or a class for an expanded clone.

cdr3_length	v_call	d_call	clone_size	j_call	cdr3_aa	cdr3_nt
13	TRBV18	TRBD2	.	TRBJ2-5	CASSPQRGETQYF	TGTGCCAGCTCACCCCAGCGGGGGGAGACCCAGTACTTC
13	TRBV6-4	TRBD1	once	TRBJ2-7	CASSGDRDHEQYF	TGTGCCAGCAGTGGAGACAGGGACCACGAGCAGTACTTC
14	TRBV5-8	TRBD1	.	TRBJ2-5	CASSPRTGQETQYF	TGTGCCAGCAGCCCAAGGACAGGCCAAGAGACCCAGTACTTC
15	TRBV5-6	TRBD1	.	TRBJ1-1	CASSSSDRERTEAFF	TGTGCCAGCAGCTCGTCCGACAGGGAGAGGACTGAAGCTTTCTTT
12	TRBV5-1	.	.	TRBJ1-2	CASSLLGYGYTF	TGCGCCAGCAGCTTGCTGGGCTATGGCTACACCTTC
14	TRBV6-6	.	.	TRBJ1-3	CASRPGSSGNTIYF	TGTGCCAGCAGGCCAGGTTCCTCTGGAAACACCATATATTTT
14	TRBV18	.	once	TRBJ1-2	CASSLTDSIYGYTF	TGTGCCAGCTCGCTGACAGACTCTATTTATGGCTACACCTTC
15	TRBV7-2	.	.	TRBJ1-6	CASSLAQGLNSPLHF	TGTGCCAGCAGCTTAGCCCAAGGCCTCAATTCACCCCTCCACTTT
13	TRBV7-2	.	.	TRBJ1-2	CASSSAGKPSYTF	TGTGCCAGCAGCTCAGCAGGGAAGCCAAGCTACACCTTC
15	TRBV18	TRBD1	.	TRBJ1-2	CASSDSLGTGYGYTF	TGTGCCAGCTCAGATTCCCTTGGGACAGGCTATGGCTACACCTTC
17	TRBV10-2	TRBD2	.	TRBJ2-1	CASSFGSGSKSYNEQFF	TGCGCCAGCAGCTTTGGTAGCGGGAGCAAATCCTACAATGAGCAGTTCTTC
18	TRBV24-1	TRBD1	.	TRBJ2-7	CATSDFPPPQGANYEQYF	TGTGCCACCAGTGATTTCCCCCCGCCGCAGGGGGCAAACTACGAGCAGTACTTC
15	TRBV7-9	.	.	TRBJ2-6	CASSLAGSGANVLTF	TGTGCCAGCAGCTTAGCAGGGTCTGGGGCCAACGTCCTGACTTTC
14	TRBV6-5	.	.	TRBJ1-5	CASTWAGTGQPQHF	TGTGCCAGCACCTGGGCAGGGACGGGGCAGCCCCAGCATTTT
12	TRBV7-9	.	.	TRBJ1-1	CASSFSNTEAFF	TGTGCTAGCAGCTTTAGTAACACTGAAGCTTTCTTT